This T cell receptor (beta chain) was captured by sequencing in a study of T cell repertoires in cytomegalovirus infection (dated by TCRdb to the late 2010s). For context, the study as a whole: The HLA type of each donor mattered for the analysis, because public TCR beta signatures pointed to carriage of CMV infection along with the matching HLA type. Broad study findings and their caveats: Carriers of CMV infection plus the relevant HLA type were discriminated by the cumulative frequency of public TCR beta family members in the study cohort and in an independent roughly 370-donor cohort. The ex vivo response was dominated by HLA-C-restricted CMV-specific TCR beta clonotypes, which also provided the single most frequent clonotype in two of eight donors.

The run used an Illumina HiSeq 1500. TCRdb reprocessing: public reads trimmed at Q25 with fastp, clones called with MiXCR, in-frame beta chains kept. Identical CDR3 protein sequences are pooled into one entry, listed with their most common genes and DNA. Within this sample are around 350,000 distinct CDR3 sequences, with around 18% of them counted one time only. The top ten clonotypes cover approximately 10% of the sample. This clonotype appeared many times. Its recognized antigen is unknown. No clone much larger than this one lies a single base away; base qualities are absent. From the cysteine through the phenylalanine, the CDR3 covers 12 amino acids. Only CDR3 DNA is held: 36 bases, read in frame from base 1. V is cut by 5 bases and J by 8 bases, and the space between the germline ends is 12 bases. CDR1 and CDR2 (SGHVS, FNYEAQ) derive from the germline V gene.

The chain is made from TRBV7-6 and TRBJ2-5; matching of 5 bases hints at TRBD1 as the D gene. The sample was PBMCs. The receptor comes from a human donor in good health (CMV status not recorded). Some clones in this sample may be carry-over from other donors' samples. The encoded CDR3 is CASSLSQGTQYF. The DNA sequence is TGTGCCAGCAGCCTTAGCCAGGGTACCCAGTACTTC.